This TCR beta chain is drawn from a study of low-dose radiotherapy and immunotherapy resistance in tumors. About the study: Per fraction, Cohort 2 was given 1 Gy every two weeks, accumulating a total of 13 Gy over 26 weeks.

In germline, CDR1 is LNHNV, CDR2 YYDKDF (reference sequence). V trimming: 5 bases; J trimming: 1 base; junction bases outside the gene matches: 0. This CDR3 is 14 amino acids long. Gene-specific TRAV and TRBV primers were used for first-strand cDNA, covering alpha and beta chains. The PCR that amplified TCRs ran for 15 to 25 cycles, relying on a constant-region primer and a V-primer adapter. Using its own MiXCR run on the reads, TCRdb lists one record per CDR3 protein. The sample shows 35,000 to 50,000 distinct CDR3 sequences, roughly 31% of them seen only once. Time point meaning: before trial treatment.

This clonotype was sampled from a male donor with gallbladder cancer. This sample comprised PBMCs, obtained before treatment. The chain carries TRBV15 and TRBJ2-1; 9 bases line up with TRBD1. Here the CDR3 reads CATSDRGSYNEQFF. DNA for the CDR3: TGTGCCACCAGCGACAGGGGGTCCTACAATGAGCAGTTCTTC.